This T cell receptor (beta chain) originates from a study of CD8 T cells in ankylosing spondylitis. Libraries for TCR beta were made by quantitative 5'-RACE with molecular barcodes. Via MiXCR, TCRdb re-called the 5' RACE reads, giving one row per CDR3 protein. The table has approximately 150,000 distinct CDR3 sequences, under 45% seen once. The germline V gene has CDR1 LNHNV and CDR2 YYDKDF (reference sequence). The CDR3 length is 15 residues. The J segment lost 4 bases and the V segment lost 4 bases, leaving 5 bases of the junction unmatched. There are a few counts of this clonotype. The material sequenced was synovial fluid, either unsorted or a sorted T cell fraction (not recorded which). This TCR derives from a male donor with ankylosing spondylitis. V usage is TRBV15 and J usage is TRBJ2-1; 9 bases are shared with TRBD2. CDR3 sequence: CATSTRTSEYNEQFF. The CDR3 bases are TGTGCCACCAGCACCAGGACTAGCGAGTACAATGAGCAGTTCTTC.